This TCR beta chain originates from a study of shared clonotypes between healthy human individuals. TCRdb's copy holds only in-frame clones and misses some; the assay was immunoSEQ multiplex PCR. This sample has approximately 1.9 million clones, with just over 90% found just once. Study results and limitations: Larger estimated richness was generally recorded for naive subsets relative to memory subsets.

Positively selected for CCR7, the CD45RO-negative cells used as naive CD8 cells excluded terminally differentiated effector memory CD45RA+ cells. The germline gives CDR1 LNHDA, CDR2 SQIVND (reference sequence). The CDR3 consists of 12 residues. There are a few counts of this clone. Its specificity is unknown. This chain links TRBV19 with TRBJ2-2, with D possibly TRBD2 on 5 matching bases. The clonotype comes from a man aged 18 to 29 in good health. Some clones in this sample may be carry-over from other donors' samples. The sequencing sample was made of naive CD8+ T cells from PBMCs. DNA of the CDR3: TGTGGGCTAGCAGCGCACACCGGGGAGCTGTTTTTT. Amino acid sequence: CGLAAHTGELFF.